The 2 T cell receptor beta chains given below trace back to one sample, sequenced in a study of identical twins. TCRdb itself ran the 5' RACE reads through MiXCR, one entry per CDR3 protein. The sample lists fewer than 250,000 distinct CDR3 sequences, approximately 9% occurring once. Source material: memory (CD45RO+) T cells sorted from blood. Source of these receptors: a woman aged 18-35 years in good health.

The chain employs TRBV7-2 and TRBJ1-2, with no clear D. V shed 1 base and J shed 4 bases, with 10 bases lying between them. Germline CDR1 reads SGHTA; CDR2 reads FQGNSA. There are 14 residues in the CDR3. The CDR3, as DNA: TGTGCCAGCAGCTTAGTGGACGGCTCCTATGGCTACACCTTC. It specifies CASSLVDGSYGYTF.

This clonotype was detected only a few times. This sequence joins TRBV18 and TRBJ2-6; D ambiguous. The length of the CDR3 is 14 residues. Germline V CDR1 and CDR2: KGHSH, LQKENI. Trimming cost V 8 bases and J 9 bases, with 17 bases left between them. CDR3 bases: TGTGCCAGCGCCTCATCCCCAGCACACAACGTCCTGACTTTC. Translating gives CASASSPAHNVLTF.